This T cell receptor beta chain derives from a study of a mutant IDH1 vaccine in newly diagnosed glioma. Study-wide background: Most patients had received both radiotherapy and temozolomide, the prior options being radiotherapy, temozolomide, or both.

A note on this clone: Its antigen remains unidentified.

Time point of the sample: week 5, during vaccination. Vaccination used 300 ug of mutant IDH1 20-mer peptide per dose, with topical imiquimod. The germline V gene encodes CDR1 SGHRS and CDR2 YFSETQ. The V end was cut by 3 bases, the J end by 6 bases, with 15 bases between. The CDR3 spans 15 residues. Only in-frame clones appear in the TCRdb table, and some are missing; sequencing was by immunoSEQ multiplex PCR. The sample shows approximately 39,000 clones, roughly 79% of them seen only once. The sequenced sample was PBMCs, obtained from a glioma patient whose treatment included an IDH1 peptide vaccine. The TCR was taken from a man aged 50 or older with glioma. The chain uses TRBV5-1 and TRBJ1-4; no clear D gene. The CDR3 loop is CASSWARARDEKLFF. The CDR3 DNA follows: TGCGCCAGCAGCTGGGCTAGGGCCCGGGATGAAAAACTGTTTTTT.